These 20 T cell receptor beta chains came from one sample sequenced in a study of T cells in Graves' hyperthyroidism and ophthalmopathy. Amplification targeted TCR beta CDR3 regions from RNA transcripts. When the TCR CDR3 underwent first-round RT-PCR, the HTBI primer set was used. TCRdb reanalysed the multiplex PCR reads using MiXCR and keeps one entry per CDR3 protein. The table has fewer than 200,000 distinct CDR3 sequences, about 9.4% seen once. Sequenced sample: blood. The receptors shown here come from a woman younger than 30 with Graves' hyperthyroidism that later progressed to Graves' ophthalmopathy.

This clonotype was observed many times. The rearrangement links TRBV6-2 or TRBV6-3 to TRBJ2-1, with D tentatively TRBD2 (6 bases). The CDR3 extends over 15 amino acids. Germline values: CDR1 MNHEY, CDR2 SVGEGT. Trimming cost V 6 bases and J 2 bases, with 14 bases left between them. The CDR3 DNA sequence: TGTGCCAGCAGACCGATCGGAGGGGCCTACAATGAGCAGTTCTTC. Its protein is CASRPIGGAYNEQFF.

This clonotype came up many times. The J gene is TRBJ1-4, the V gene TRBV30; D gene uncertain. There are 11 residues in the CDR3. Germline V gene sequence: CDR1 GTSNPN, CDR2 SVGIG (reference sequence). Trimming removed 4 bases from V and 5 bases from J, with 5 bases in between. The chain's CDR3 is CAWNTNEKLFF. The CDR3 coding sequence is TGTGCCTGGAATACCAATGAAAAACTGTTTTTT.

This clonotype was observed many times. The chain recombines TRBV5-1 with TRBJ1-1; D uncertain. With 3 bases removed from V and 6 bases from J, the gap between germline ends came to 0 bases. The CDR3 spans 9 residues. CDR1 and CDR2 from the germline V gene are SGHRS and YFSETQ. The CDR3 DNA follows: TGCGCCAGCAGCTCTGAAGCTTTCTTT. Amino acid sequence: CASSSEAFF.

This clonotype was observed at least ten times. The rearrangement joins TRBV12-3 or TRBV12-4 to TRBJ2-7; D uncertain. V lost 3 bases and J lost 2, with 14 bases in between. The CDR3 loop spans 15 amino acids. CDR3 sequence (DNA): TGTGCCAGCAGTTTCGAAGGGTGGAATACCTACGAGCAGTACTTC. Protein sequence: CASSFEGWNTYEQYF.

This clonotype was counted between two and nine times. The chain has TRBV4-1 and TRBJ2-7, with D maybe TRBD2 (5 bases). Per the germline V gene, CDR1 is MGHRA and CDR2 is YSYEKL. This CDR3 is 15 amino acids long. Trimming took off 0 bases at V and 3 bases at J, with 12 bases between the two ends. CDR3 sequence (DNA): TGCGCCAGCAGCCAAGAAGAGGGTGTAGGCTACGAGCAGTACTTC. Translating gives CASSQEEGVGYEQYF.

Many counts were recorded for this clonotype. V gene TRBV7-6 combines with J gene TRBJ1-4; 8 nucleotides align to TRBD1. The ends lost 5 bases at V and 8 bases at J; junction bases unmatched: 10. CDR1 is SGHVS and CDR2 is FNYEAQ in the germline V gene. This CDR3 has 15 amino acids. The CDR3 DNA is TGTGCCAGCAGCGTCGGACAGGGAGGTAACGAAAAACTGTTTTTT. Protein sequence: CASSVGQGGNEKLFF.

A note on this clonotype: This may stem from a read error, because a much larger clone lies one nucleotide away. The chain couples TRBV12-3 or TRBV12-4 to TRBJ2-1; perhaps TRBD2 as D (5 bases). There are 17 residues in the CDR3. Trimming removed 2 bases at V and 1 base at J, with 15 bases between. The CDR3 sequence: CASSLPFGEISYNEQFF. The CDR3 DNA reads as TGTGCCAGCAGTTTACCGTTCGGGGAGATTTCCTACAATGAGCAGTTCTTC.

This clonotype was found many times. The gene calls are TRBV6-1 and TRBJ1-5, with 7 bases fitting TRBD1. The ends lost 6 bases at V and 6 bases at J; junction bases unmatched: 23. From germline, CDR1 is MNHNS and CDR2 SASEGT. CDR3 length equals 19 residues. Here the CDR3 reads CASSQFTRGGLISTQPQHF. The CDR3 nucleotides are TGTGCCAGCAGCCAATTTACCAGGGGGGGCTTAATTAGTACTCAGCCCCAGCATTTT.

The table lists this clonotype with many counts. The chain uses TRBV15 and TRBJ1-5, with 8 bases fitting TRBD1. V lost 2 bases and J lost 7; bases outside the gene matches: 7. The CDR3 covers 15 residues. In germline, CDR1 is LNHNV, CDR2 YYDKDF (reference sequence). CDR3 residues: CATSRLGQGDQPQHF. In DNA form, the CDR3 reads TGTGCCACCAGCAGATTAGGACAGGGAGACCAGCCCCAGCATTTT.

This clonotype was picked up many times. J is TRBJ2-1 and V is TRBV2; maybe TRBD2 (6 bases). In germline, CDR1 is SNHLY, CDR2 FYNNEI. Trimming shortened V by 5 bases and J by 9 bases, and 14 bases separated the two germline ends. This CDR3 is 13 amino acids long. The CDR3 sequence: CASSTTRAGEQFF. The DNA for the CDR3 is TGTGCCAGCAGTACGACTAGGGCAGGTGAGCAGTTCTTC.

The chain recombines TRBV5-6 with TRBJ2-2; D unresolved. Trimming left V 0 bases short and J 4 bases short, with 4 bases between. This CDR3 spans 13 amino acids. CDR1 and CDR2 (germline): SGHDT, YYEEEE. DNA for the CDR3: TGTGCCAGCAGCTTGGGTCTCACCGGGGAGCTGTTTTTT. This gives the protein CASSLGLTGELFF. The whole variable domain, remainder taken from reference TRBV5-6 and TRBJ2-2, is DAGVTQSPTHLIKTRGQQVTLRCSPKSGHDTVSWYQQALGQGPQFIFQYYEEEERQRGNFPDRFSGHQFPNYSSELNVNALLLGDSALYLCASSLGLTGELFFGEGSRLTVL.

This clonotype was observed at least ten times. The CDR3 sequence is CASSLRTAQETQYF. The CDR3 DNA reads as TGTGCCAGCAGCCTCCGGACTGCACAAGAGACCCAGTACTTC. V is TRBV3-1 and J is TRBJ2-5, with D perhaps matching TRBD2 (5 bases). Trimming took 4 bases from V and 2 from J, leaving 11 bases between them. The CDR3 has 14 residues. Germline loops: CDR1 LGHDT, CDR2 YNNKEL (reference sequence).

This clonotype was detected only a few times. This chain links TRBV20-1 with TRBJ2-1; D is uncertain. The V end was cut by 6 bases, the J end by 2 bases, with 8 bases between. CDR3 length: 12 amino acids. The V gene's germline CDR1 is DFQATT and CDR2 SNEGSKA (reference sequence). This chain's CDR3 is CSAAPTYNEQFF. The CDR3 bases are TGCAGTGCGGCCCCTACCTACAATGAGCAGTTCTTC.

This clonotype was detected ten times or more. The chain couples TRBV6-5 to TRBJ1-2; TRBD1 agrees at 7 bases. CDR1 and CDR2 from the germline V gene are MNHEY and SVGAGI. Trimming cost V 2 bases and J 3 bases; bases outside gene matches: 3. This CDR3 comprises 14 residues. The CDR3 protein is CASSYHRGDYGYTF. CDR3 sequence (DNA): TGTGCCAGCAGTTACCACAGGGGCGACTATGGCTACACCTTC.

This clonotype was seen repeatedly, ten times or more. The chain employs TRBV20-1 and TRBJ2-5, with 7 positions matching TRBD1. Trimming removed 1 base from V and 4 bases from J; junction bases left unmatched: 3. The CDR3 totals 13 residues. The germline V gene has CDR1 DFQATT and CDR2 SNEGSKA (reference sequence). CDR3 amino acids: CSARGQGGETQYF. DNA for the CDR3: TGCAGTGCTAGAGGACAGGGCGGAGAGACCCAGTACTTC.

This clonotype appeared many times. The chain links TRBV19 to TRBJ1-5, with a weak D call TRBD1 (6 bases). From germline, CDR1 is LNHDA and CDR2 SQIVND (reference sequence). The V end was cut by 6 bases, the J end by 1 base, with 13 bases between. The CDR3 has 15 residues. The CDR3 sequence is CASSQGGVSNQPQHF. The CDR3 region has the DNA TGTGCCAGTAGCCAAGGGGGGGTCAGCAATCAGCCCCAGCATTTT.

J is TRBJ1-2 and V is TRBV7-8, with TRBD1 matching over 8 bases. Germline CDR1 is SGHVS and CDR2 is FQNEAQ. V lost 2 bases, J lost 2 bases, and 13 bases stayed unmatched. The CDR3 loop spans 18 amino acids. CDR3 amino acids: CASSLLQDRETSNYGYTF. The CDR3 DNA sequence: TGTGCCAGCAGCTTACTGCAGGACAGGGAAACTTCAAACTATGGCTACACCTTC.

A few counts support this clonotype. CDR3 loop: CSAPSGRGTGELFF. The CDR3 nucleotides are TGCAGTGCACCCAGCGGGAGGGGGACCGGGGAGCTGTTTTTT. The chain recombines TRBV20-1 with TRBJ2-2; TRBD2 agrees at 10 bases. Trimming cost V 6 bases and J 5 bases; bases outside gene matches: 6. The CDR3 extends over 14 amino acids. Germline V gene sequence: CDR1 DFQATT, CDR2 SNEGSKA (reference sequence).

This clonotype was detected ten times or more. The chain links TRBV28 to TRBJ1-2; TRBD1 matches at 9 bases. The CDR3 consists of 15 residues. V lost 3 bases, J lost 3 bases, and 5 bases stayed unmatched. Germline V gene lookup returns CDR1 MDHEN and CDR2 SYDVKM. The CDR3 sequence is CASSFSGTGYYGYTF. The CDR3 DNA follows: TGTGCCAGCAGTTTTTCCGGGACAGGGTACTATGGCTACACCTTC.

DNA for the CDR3: TGTGCCAGCAGTTTAACGCAGGGGGCTATGAAGGGCTACACCTTC. Translation: CASSLTQGAMKGYTF. This rearrangement joins TRBV27 to TRBJ1-2; 8 bases line up with TRBD1. CDR1 MNHEY and CDR2 SMNVEV come from the germline V gene (reference sequence). The V segment lost 2 bases and the J segment 8 bases; nucleotides outside the gene matches: 10. The length of the CDR3 is 15 residues.